The 19 T cell receptor beta chains listed next were all sequenced from one sample in a study of sequential checkpoint blockade in melanoma (dated by TCRdb to between 2018 and 2021). Receptor amplification or capture employed the immunoSEQ multiplex PCR assay. Imported from immuneACCESS, the table was reduced by TCRdb to in-frame sequences with V and J called. These copies leave out some clones; in studies compared against another copy, an unresolved V gene accounts for under half, and the cause of the remainder is not known. Recorded for this sample are tens of thousands of clones; roughly a third of them occurred a single time. In total, the top ten clones hold about 1.5% of the sample. This sample's treatment or condition label indicates: randomized to nivolumab then ipilimumab (arm A) or the reverse (arm B). Sequences were derived from tumor tissue (inferred from file names), sampled from a patient given nivolumab and ipilimumab in sequence. These receptor sequences come from a human donor with melanoma.

This clone was found a few times. This rearrangement joins TRBV15 to TRBJ1-3, with D possibly matching TRBD1 (5 bases). Germline values: CDR1 LNHNV, CDR2 YYDKDF (reference sequence). V lost 6 bases and J lost 0, with 21 bases in between. This CDR3 has 18 amino acids. The CDR3 sequence is CATRGAEGTFSSGNTIYF. In DNA, the CDR3 is TGTGCCACCAGAGGAGCCGAAGGGACTTTCAGCTCTGGAAACACCATATATTTT.

The V gene is TRBV6-8, the J gene TRBJ1-1, with a weak D call TRBD1 (6 bases). Germline V lookup: CDR1 MNHGY, CDR2 SAAAGT. Trimming took 6 bases from V and 7 from J, leaving 12 bases between them. This CDR3 comprises 12 residues. Here the CDR3 DNA reads TGTGCCAGCAGATCGGACAGATATGAAGCTTTCTTT. This encodes CASRSDRYEAFF.

V usage is TRBV29-1 and J usage is TRBJ1-4; 8 bases map to TRBD1. CDR3 length: 14 amino acids. Germline-derived CDR1 and CDR2 are SQVTM and ANQGSEA. V gave up 3 bases and J gave up 6 bases; unmatched junction bases: 6. CDR3 nucleotides: TGCAGCGTTGAGACAGGGGCTGTCGATGAAAAACTGTTTTTT. Protein product: CSVETGAVDEKLFF.

This clone was detected ten times or more. The chain has TRBV11-3 and TRBJ2-6; maybe TRBD2 (5 bases). In germline, CDR1 is SGHNT, CDR2 YENEEA. The V end lost 5 bases, the J end lost 0 bases, and 14 bases lay between the germline ends. The CDR3 has 17 residues. The CDR3 spells CASSNGLRDSGANVLTF. The CDR3 DNA reads TGTGCCAGCAGCAACGGACTCCGTGACTCTGGGGCCAACGTCCTGACTTTC.

The chain joins TRBV30 to TRBJ2-3; 12 bases line up with TRBD2. Germline trimming cut 4 bases from V and 0 bases from J; bases unmatched to any gene: 11. Germline assignment: CDR1 GTSNPN and CDR2 SVGIG (reference sequence). This CDR3 spans 18 amino acids. For the CDR3, the DNA is TGTGCCTGGAACAAACTAGCGGGGGGTCATACTAGCACAGATACGCAGTATTTT. As protein: CAWNKLAGGHTSTDTQYF.

The CDR3 DNA follows: TGCAGCGTTCCGGGACTCACCGGGGAGCTGTTTTTT. This gives the protein CSVPGLTGELFF. The V and J genes are TRBV29-1 and TRBJ2-2; D may be TRBD2 (6 bases). The V end lost 5 bases, the J end lost 4 bases, and 8 bases lay between the germline ends. The CDR3 runs 12 residues. Germline CDR1 and CDR2: SQVTM and ANQGSEA.

This clone was seen more than once but under ten times. The chain carries TRBV6-8 and TRBJ2-3; 8 nucleotides line up with TRBD1. The CDR3 sequence is 15 residues long. The V segment lost 6 bases and the J segment 5 bases; nucleotides outside the gene matches: 10. The germline gives CDR1 MNHGY, CDR2 SAAAGT. In DNA form, the CDR3 reads TGTGCCAGCAGGGACGACAGGGGAGAAGGAGATACGCAGTATTTT. Translating it yields CASRDDRGEGDTQYF.

The chain recombines TRBV6-8 with TRBJ2-5; weak D call: TRBD1 (5 bases). Trimming took 6 bases from V and 4 from J, leaving 12 bases between them. The CDR3 contains 13 residues. Germline CDR1 reads MNHGY; CDR2 reads SAAAGT. CDR3 sequence reads: CASRSTVRETQYF. As DNA, the CDR3 is TGTGCCAGCAGGTCGACAGTTCGAGAGACCCAGTACTTC.

The chain joins TRBV6-8 to TRBJ1-2; D is possibly TRBD1 (5 bases). Per germline, CDR1 MNHGY and CDR2 SAAAGT. Between the trimmed V and J ends, which lost 2 bases and 8 bases, there was a span of 15 bases. There are 14 residues in the CDR3. CDR3 in amino acids: CASSYLGPEGGYTF. CDR3 DNA: TGTGCCAGCAGTTACCTCGGCCCGGAGGGGGGCTACACCTTC.

The chain carries TRBV18 and TRBJ1-1; 12 bases are shared with TRBD1. The V segment lost 5 bases and the J segment 0 bases; nucleotides outside the gene matches: 4. Looked up from germline, CDR1 is KGHSH and CDR2 is LQKENI. The CDR3 contains 16 residues. CDR3 nucleotides: TGTGCCAGCTCAACCGGGACAGGGGGCCTGAACACTGAAGCTTTCTTT. Translated, it gives CASSTGTGGLNTEAFF.

This clone was detected only a few times. The chain joins TRBV11-3 to TRBJ2-1; 7 nucleotides match TRBD2. The CDR3 loop spans 15 amino acids. Looked up from germline, CDR1 is SGHNT and CDR2 is YENEEA. With V trimmed by 3 bases and J by 4 bases, 6 bases remained unmatched. The CDR3 here is CASSLGLYYYNEQFF. The CDR3 bases are TGTGCCAGCAGCTTGGGACTATACTATTACAATGAGCAGTTCTTC.

This clone occurred a few times. J is TRBJ1-1 and V is TRBV11-3, with a weak D call TRBD1 (6 bases). The CDR3 sequence is 16 residues long. V was cut by 1 base and J by 2 bases, with 14 bases left in between. Germline CDR1 SGHNT, CDR2 YENEEA. The chain's CDR3 is CASSLGGGGVNTEAFF. The CDR3 region has the DNA TGTGCCAGCAGCTTAGGGGGAGGGGGAGTAAACACTGAAGCTTTCTTT.

The chain uses TRBV18 and TRBJ1-2; TRBD1 aligns across 7 bases. Germline CDR1 is KGHSH and CDR2 is LQKENI. V dropped 3 bases and J dropped 4; count of bases not matched to a gene: 8. The CDR3 extends over 15 amino acids. CDR3 amino acids: CASSPKQGSGYGYTF. The DNA for the CDR3 is TGTGCCAGCTCACCCAAACAGGGGAGCGGCTATGGCTACACCTTC.

The chain links TRBV29-1 to TRBJ1-2; the match to TRBD1 covers 10 bases. V lost 1 base, J lost 7 bases, and 15 bases stayed unmatched. CDR3 length equals 17 residues. Looked up from germline, CDR1 is SQVTM and CDR2 is ANQGSEA. CDR3 residues: CSVEALFGTGDYVGYTF. The CDR3 DNA reads as TGCAGCGTTGAAGCCCTATTTGGGACAGGGGATTACGTTGGCTACACCTTC.

This clone was recorded a few times. The rearrangement links TRBV28 to TRBJ1-3; D is uncertain. Trimming shortened V by 7 bases and J by 1 base, and 14 bases separated the two germline ends. The CDR3 runs to 15 residues. The germline CDR1 and CDR2 sequences are MDHEN and SYDVKM. This CDR3 is CASTSPRRSGNTIYF. DNA for the CDR3: TGTGCCAGCACCAGCCCTCGAAGGTCTGGAAACACCATATATTTT.

The J gene is TRBJ2-1, the V gene TRBV5-1; 12 bases match TRBD2. The V gene end was trimmed by 4 bases and the J gene end by 6 bases; junction bases not matched to a gene: 2. The CDR3 spans 14 residues. Germline V lookup: CDR1 SGHRS, CDR2 YFSETQ. In nucleotides, the CDR3 is TGCGCCAGCAGCCCGGGACTAGCGGGCAATGAGCAGTTCTTC. It specifies CASSPGLAGNEQFF. The full variable domain, rest sourced from reference TRBV5-1 and TRBJ2-1, is KAGVTQTPRYLIKTRGQQVTLSCSPISGHRSVSWYQQTPGQGLQFLFEYFSETQRNKGNFPGRFSGRQFSNSRSEMNVSTLELGDSALYLCASSPGLAGNEQFFGPGTRLTVL.

The chain has TRBV19 and TRBJ1-3; D perhaps matches TRBD1 (5 bases). CDR3 length: 16 amino acids. Deletions cut 5 bases from V and 4 bases from J, with 18 bases between. The germline V gene has CDR1 LNHDA and CDR2 SQIVND (reference sequence). The CDR3 sequence is CASSPQGASVGNTIYF. The CDR3 nucleotides are TGTGCCAGTAGTCCCCAAGGGGCGTCTGTAGGAAACACCATATATTTT.

This clone has more than one count but fewer than ten. The rearrangement joins TRBV11-3 to TRBJ2-3; perhaps TRBD2 as D (6 bases). The CDR3 totals 15 residues. Germline V gives CDR1 SGHNT, CDR2 YENEEA. V was pared by 8 bases and J by 5 bases, with 20 bases between. CDR3 residues: CASSPLGRIEDTQYF. The DNA for the CDR3 is TGTGCCAGCTCCCCCCTGGGGAGGATAGAAGATACGCAGTATTTT.

This chain uses TRBV19 with TRBJ1-1; D uncertain. Germline loops: CDR1 LNHDA, CDR2 SQIVND (reference sequence). Trimming took 8 bases from V and 1 from J, leaving 5 bases between them. This CDR3 is built from 11 residues. The CDR3 loop is CASRRNTEAFF. The CDR3 DNA reads TGTGCCAGTCGCAGGAACACTGAAGCTTTCTTT. The variable domain in full, with the rest retrieved from reference TRBV19 and TRBJ1-1, is DGGITQSPKYLFRKEGQNVTLSCEQNLNHDAMYWYRQDPGQGLRLIYYSQIVNDFQKGDIAEGYSVSREKKESFPLTVTSAQKNPTAFYLCASRRNTEAFFGQGTRLTVV.